These 30 T cell receptor beta chains originate from one sample sequenced in a study of CD8+CD57+ T cells in acquired aplastic anemia listed by TCRdb under 2018. The instrument was an Illumina HiSeq 2000. TCR beta VDJ combination and CDR3 sequence profiling used genomic DNA as the template. The raw public reads went through TCRdb reprocessing: fastp at Q25, MiXCR clone calling, in-frame beta chains kept. Records with the same CDR3 protein are collapsed into one entry carrying the most frequent genes and DNA. Counted in this sample were roughly 120,000 distinct CDR3 sequences; 50% to 70% of them appeared once. Of the sample, roughly 28% is held by the ten largest clones. The patients picked for sequencing were ones in whom flow cytometry had shown an expansion of CD8+CD57+ cells. The sequenced sample consisted of sorted CD4+, CD8+, or CD8+CD57+ T cells (not recorded which) from PBMCs. The source is a human donor with aplastic anemia.

The V call is TRBV7-8, the J call TRBJ2-5; D may be TRBD2 (7 bases). The CDR3 sequence is 13 residues long. In germline, CDR1 is SGHVS, CDR2 FQNEAQ. Trimming left V 8 bases short and J 5 bases short, with 15 bases between. CDR3 sequence reads: CASWPGGLETQYF. The CDR3 nucleotides read TGTGCCAGCTGGCCCGGGGGGCTGGAGACCCAGTACTTC.

This clonotype was detected only once. The V gene is TRBV7-6, the J gene TRBJ2-7, with a possible D match to TRBD1 (6 bases). Trimming cost V 3 bases and J 4 bases, with 13 bases left between them. The germline CDR1 and CDR2 sequences are SGHVS and FNYEAQ. The CDR3 loop spans 14 amino acids. The CDR3 bases are TGTGCCAGCAGCTTCCTACAGGGACCTTACGAGCAGTACTTC. Its protein is CASSFLQGPYEQYF.

There are many counts of this clonotype. This may be a read error: a much more frequent sequence differs by one nucleotide. This chain connects TRBV15 to TRBJ2-7; D ambiguous. Germline V gives CDR1 LNHNV, CDR2 YYDKDF (reference sequence). The CDR3 covers 15 residues. In DNA, the CDR3 is TGTGCCACCAGCGGAGATTATGGGCGCAGGTACGAGCAGTACTTC. It encodes CATSGDYGRRYEQYF. The whole variable domain, filled in from reference TRBV15 and TRBJ2-7, reads DAMVIQNPRYQVTQFGKPVTLSCSQTLNHNVMYWYQQKSSQAPKLLFHYYDKDFNNEADTPDNFQSRRPNTSFCFLDIRSPGLGDTAMYLCATSGDYGRRYEQYFGPGTRLTVT.

The rearrangement links TRBV19 to TRBJ1-3, with a weak D call TRBD1 (5 bases). The CDR3 is 13 residues long. Germline CDR1 is LNHDA and CDR2 is SQIVND (reference sequence). Trimming pared 6 bases from V and 2 bases from J, leaving 8 bases between. The CDR3 DNA reads TGTGCCAGTAGAAGGGGACCTGGAAACACCATATATTTT. Its translation is CASRRGPGNTIYF.

A few counts support this clonotype. The J gene is TRBJ2-2, the V gene TRBV12-3 or TRBV12-4, with TRBD1 matching over 7 bases. This CDR3 spans 12 amino acids. The CDR3 bases are TGTGCGACAGGGCGAGGCACCGGGGAGCTGTTTTTT. This encodes CATGRGTGELFF.

This clonotype was observed many times. The chain combines TRBV7-6 with TRBJ2-1, with 10 bases aligning to TRBD1. The germline V gene has CDR1 SGHVS and CDR2 FNYEAQ. Losses at the gene ends were 5 bases for V and 7 bases for J; bases not matched to a gene: 20. This CDR3 has 19 amino acids. The CDR3 nucleotides are TGTGCCAGCAGCGCGGGGCCGGGACAGGGGTTCCCATTCGGGAATGAGCAGTTCTTC. It is translated as CASSAGPGQGFPFGNEQFF.

The rearrangement uses TRBV20-1 and TRBJ2-7; D might be TRBD1 or TRBD2, each matching 6 bases. The germline V and J ends were trimmed by 0 bases and 9 bases, with 12 bases remaining between them. The germline gives CDR1 DFQATT, CDR2 SNEGSKA (reference sequence). This CDR3 has 12 amino acids. CDR3 nucleotide sequence: TGCAGTGCTAGAGATGGGGGGCAGTGGCAGTACTTC. Its translation is CSARDGGQWQYF.

Of note for this clonotype: The junction differs from germline at one of its ends, possibly a read error. The CDR3 DNA is TGTGCCAGCAGTAATTGGGGTACTAACTATGGCTACAACTTC. This sequence encodes CASSNWGTNYGYNF. V usage is TRBV2 and J usage is TRBJ1-2; D is ambiguous. Germline CDR1 is SNHLY and CDR2 is FYNNEI. This CDR3 contains 14 residues.

The table lists this clonotype with many counts. The V call is TRBV15, the J call TRBJ2-3, with D perhaps being TRBD1 or TRBD2 (5 bases each). The CDR3 consists of 16 residues. V was shortened by 1 base and J by 8 bases, with 19 bases between the two germline ends. Germline CDR1 is LNHNV and CDR2 is YYDKDF (reference sequence). The CDR3 spells CATSRVEGPREVTQYF. The CDR3 nucleotides are TGTGCCACCAGCAGAGTCGAGGGGCCACGAGAGGTTACGCAGTATTTT.

This chain links TRBV7-2 with TRBJ1-1, with 11 bases identical to TRBD1. The junction had 4 bases not matched to a gene; V was cut back by 5 bases and J by 5 bases. Germline V gene data show CDR1 as SGHTA and CDR2 as FQGNSA. The CDR3 runs to 14 residues. The CDR3 loop reads CASSQGTGGTEAFF. The CDR3, as DNA: TGTGCCAGCAGCCAAGGGACAGGGGGGACTGAAGCTTTCTTT.

The chain carries TRBV7-2 and TRBJ2-3, with D tentatively TRBD2 (6 bases). CDR1 is SGHTA and CDR2 is FQGNSA in the germline V gene. CDR3 length equals 12 residues. With 4 bases removed from V and 5 bases from J, the gap between germline ends came to 7 bases. CDR3: CASSWRGDTQYF. The CDR3 DNA sequence: TGTGCCAGCAGCTGGCGGGGAGATACGCAGTATTTT.

The chain employs TRBV7-8 and TRBJ1-1; D call uncertain. CDR3 size: 14 residues. The V gene's germline CDR1 is SGHVS and CDR2 FQNEAQ. Trimming stripped 1 base from V and 1 base from J, with 7 bases between. The CDR3 DNA follows: TGTGCCAGCAGCTTAGTGTTCGGGAACACTGAAGCTTTCTTT. This sequence encodes CASSLVFGNTEAFF.

CDR3 in amino acids: CASRTAGQGAGELFF. Here the CDR3 DNA reads TGCGCCAGCAGGACTGCGGGACAGGGGGCCGGGGAGCTGTTTTTT. This sequence joins TRBV5-1 and TRBJ2-2, with TRBD1 identical over 11 bases. V lost 5 bases to trimming and J lost 6 bases; unmatched junction nucleotides: 6. CDR3 size: 15 residues. CDR1 and CDR2 from the germline V gene are SGHRS and YFSETQ.

This chain links TRBV2 with TRBJ2-3; D is undetermined. Per germline, CDR1 SNHLY and CDR2 FYNNEI. V lost 7 bases and J lost 0, with 11 bases in between. The CDR3 totals 14 residues. DNA for the CDR3: TGTGCCAGCAAGGCGCGACCTAGCACAGATACGCAGTATTTT. Translated, it gives CASKARPSTDTQYF.

V is TRBV5-1 and J is TRBJ2-7; perhaps D is TRBD1 or TRBD2 (5 bases each). The CDR3 runs 14 residues. V was clipped by 1 base and J by 5 bases, with 13 bases between them. Germline V gene lookup returns CDR1 SGHRS and CDR2 YFSETQ. The CDR3 sequence: CASSLRTGGDEQYF. For the CDR3, the DNA is TGCGCCAGCAGCTTGCGTACAGGAGGTGACGAGCAGTACTTC. Supplemented by reference TRBV5-1 and TRBJ2-7, the full variable domain reads KAGVTQTPRYLIKTRGQQVTLSCSPISGHRSVSWYQQTPGQGLQFLFEYFSETQRNKGNFPGRFSGRQFSNSRSEMNVSTLELGDSALYLCASSLRTGGDEQYFGPGTRLTVT.

The chain employs TRBV12-3 or TRBV12-4 and TRBJ1-4, with a weak D call TRBD1 (6 bases). The CDR3 sequence is 13 residues long. V dropped 8 bases and J dropped 7 bases, with 14 bases sitting between them. CDR3 sequence: CASLTGTSEKLFF. CDR3 bases: TGTGCCAGCCTTACAGGGACGAGTGAAAAACTGTTTTTT.

This chain connects TRBV15 to TRBJ2-7; D is undetermined. The CDR3 extends over 16 amino acids. Trimming took 0 bases from V and 2 from J, leaving 14 bases between them. Germline CDR1 and CDR2: LNHNV and YYDKDF (reference sequence). The CDR3 protein is CATSREQIPITYEQYF. The CDR3 DNA follows: TGTGCCACCAGCAGAGAACAGATTCCGATTACCTACGAGCAGTACTTC.

The V gene is TRBV6-4, the J gene TRBJ1-6; D uncertain. V lost 0 bases and J 8 bases, leaving 11 bases between the germline ends. This CDR3 has 15 amino acids. Germline V gene lookup returns CDR1 MRHNA and CDR2 SNTAGT. The DNA of the CDR3 is TGTGCCAGCAGTGACTCGCGGGATCCTGATTCACCCCTCCACTTT. This sequence encodes CASSDSRDPDSPLHF.

The CDR3 nucleotides are TGTGCCAGCAGTTTAGGGGCCATCTATGGCTACACCTTC. Protein sequence: CASSLGAIYGYTF. The rearrangement uses TRBV12-3 or TRBV12-4 and TRBJ1-2; D is ambiguous. The CDR3 contains 13 residues. Trimming pared 1 base from V and 4 bases from J, leaving 7 bases between.

This chain joins TRBV11-1 and TRBJ2-7; 9 bases map to TRBD1. The CDR3 sequence is 14 residues long. CDR1 and CDR2 (germline): SGHAT, FQDESV (reference sequence). J gave up 9 bases and V 5 bases, and 11 bases lay outside the gene matches. CDR3 bases: TGTGCCAGCAGCCCCCCGGGACAGGGTACTGTGCAGTACTTC. Residues: CASSPPGQGTVQYF.

This clonotype was observed a handful of times. The J gene is TRBJ1-5, the V gene TRBV2; D is ambiguous. Germline CDR1 SNHLY, CDR2 FYNNEI. The germline V and J ends were trimmed by 8 bases and 0 bases, with 11 bases remaining between them. There are 14 residues in the CDR3. CDR3 nucleotides: TGTGCCAGCCGGACGGCACTTAGCAATCAGCCCCAGCATTTT. Its protein product is CASRTALSNQPQHF.

This clonotype was picked up one time. This sequence joins TRBV20-1 and TRBJ2-3; D unclear. The V end was cut by 1 base, the J end by 4 bases, with 3 bases between. The germline V gene has CDR1 DFQATT and CDR2 SNEGSKA (reference sequence). This CDR3 is 11 amino acids long. The CDR3 loop reads CSARAADTQYF. The CDR3 DNA follows: TGCAGTGCTAGAGCGGCAGATACGCAGTATTTT.

The chain carries TRBV10-1 and TRBJ2-7, with unresolved D. The CDR3 is 12 amino acids. The germline CDR1 and CDR2 sequences are WNHNN and SYGVQD (reference sequence). Between the trimmed V and J ends, which lost 7 bases and 1 base, there was a span of 8 bases. The CDR3: CASTHSSYEQYF. In DNA, the CDR3 is TGCGCCAGCACCCACAGTTCCTACGAGCAGTACTTC.

This sequence joins TRBV20-1 and TRBJ1-1; D is unresolved. The CDR3 is made up of 10 amino acids. The germline V and J ends were trimmed by 6 bases and 2 bases, with 4 bases remaining between them. Per the germline V gene, CDR1 is DFQATT and CDR2 is SNEGSKA (reference sequence). The CDR3 region is CSASNTEAFF. The DNA for the CDR3 is TGCAGTGCCTCCAACACTGAAGCTTTCTTT.

This clonotype was observed many times. V and J are TRBV29-1 and TRBJ2-1; D is unclear. V lost 6 bases and J lost 4, with 4 bases in between. This CDR3 spans 10 amino acids. Germline CDR1 and CDR2: SQVTM and ANQGSEA. Here the CDR3 reads CSVGYNEQFF. CDR3 nucleotides: TGCAGCGTGGGGTACAATGAGCAGTTCTTC.

The rearrangement links TRBV24-1 to TRBJ1-6; D possibly corresponds to TRBD1 (5 bases). V lost 4 bases and J 12 bases, leaving 9 bases between the germline ends. The CDR3 consists of 12 residues. Germline values: CDR1 KGHDR, CDR2 SFDVKD. This chain's CDR3 is CATSDPGGPLHF. The DNA for the CDR3 is TGTGCCACCAGTGACCCCGGGGGACCCCTCCACTTT.

This clonotype was seen only a few times. The CDR3 loop is CSAAGGSSYEQYF. In DNA, the CDR3 is TGCAGCGCTGCAGGGGGAAGCTCCTACGAGCAGTACTTC. This sequence joins TRBV29-1 and TRBJ2-7, with 7 bases that match TRBD1. CDR1 and CDR2 (germline): SQVTM, ANQGSEA. CDR3 length: 13 amino acids. Trimming cost V 7 bases and J 0 bases; bases outside gene matches: 6.

The chain uses TRBV20-1 and TRBJ2-7; TRBD2 matches at 11 bases. V gave up 0 bases and J gave up 2 bases; unmatched junction bases: 6. From germline, CDR1 is DFQATT and CDR2 SNEGSKA (reference sequence). The CDR3 is made up of 16 amino acids. The chain's CDR3 is CSARDRGSGRAYEQYF. The DNA of the CDR3 is TGCAGTGCTAGAGATCGCGGTAGCGGGAGGGCCTACGAGCAGTACTTC.

A few counts support this clonotype. The chain joins TRBV27 to TRBJ2-1, with 9 bases lining up with TRBD2. J was trimmed by 3 bases and V by 3 bases; bases with no gene match: 0. The germline V gene has CDR1 MNHEY and CDR2 SMNVEV (reference sequence). The CDR3 is made up of 14 amino acids. Here the CDR3 DNA reads TGTGCCAGCAGTTTGCGGGAGGGCTACAATGAGCAGTTCTTC. Encoded protein: CASSLREGYNEQFF.

Many counts were recorded for this clonotype. In nucleotides, the CDR3 is TGTGCCAGCAGCTTAGAAGGGGAATCCTACAATGAGCAGTTCTTC. This translates into CASSLEGESYNEQFF. The rearrangement links TRBV7-6 to TRBJ2-1; possible D gene TRBD1, 5 bases. Trimming took 1 base from V and 1 from J, leaving 8 bases between them. CDR3 length: 15 residues. Germline CDR1 SGHVS, CDR2 FNYEAQ.